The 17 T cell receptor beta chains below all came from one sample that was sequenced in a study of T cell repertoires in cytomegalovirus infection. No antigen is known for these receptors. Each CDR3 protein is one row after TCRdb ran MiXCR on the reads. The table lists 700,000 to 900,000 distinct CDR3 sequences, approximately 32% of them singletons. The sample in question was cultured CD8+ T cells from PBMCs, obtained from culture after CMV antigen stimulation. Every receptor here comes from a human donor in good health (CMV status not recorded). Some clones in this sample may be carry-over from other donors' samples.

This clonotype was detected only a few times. This CDR3 reads CASSLRYEAFF. The CDR3 DNA reads as TGTGCCAGCAGTCTCCGATATGAAGCTTTCTTT. The V gene is TRBV28, the J gene TRBJ1-1; D gene unclear. The CDR3 consists of 11 residues. CDR1 MDHEN and CDR2 SYDVKM come from the germline V gene. Deletions cut 5 bases from V and 7 bases from J, with 8 bases between.

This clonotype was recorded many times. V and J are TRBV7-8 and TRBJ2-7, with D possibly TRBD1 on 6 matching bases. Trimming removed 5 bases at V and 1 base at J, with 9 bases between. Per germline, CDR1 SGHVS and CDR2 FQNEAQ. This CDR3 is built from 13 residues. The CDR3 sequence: CASSARGSYEQYV. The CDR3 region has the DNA TGTGCCAGCAGCGCAAGGGGGTCCTACGAGCAGTACGTC.

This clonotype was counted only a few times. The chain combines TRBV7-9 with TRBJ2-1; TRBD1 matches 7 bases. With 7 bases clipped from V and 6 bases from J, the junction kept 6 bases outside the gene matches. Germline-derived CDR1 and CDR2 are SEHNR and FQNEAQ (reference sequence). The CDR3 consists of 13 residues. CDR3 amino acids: CASNPGTANEQFF. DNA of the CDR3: TGTGCCAGCAACCCCGGGACAGCCAATGAGCAGTTCTTC.

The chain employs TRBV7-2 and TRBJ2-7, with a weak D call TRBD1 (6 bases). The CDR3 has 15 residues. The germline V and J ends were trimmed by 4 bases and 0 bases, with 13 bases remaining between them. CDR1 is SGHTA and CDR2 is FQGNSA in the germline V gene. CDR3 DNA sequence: TGTGCCAGCAGCTCAAGGGGGTACGGCTCCTACGAGCAGTACTTC. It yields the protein CASSSRGYGSYEQYF. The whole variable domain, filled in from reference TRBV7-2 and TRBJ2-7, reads GAGVSQSPSNKVTEKGKDVELRCDPISGHTALYWYRQSLGQGLEFLIYFQGNSAPDKSGLPSDRFSAERTGGSVSTLTIQRTQQEDSAVYLCASSSRGYGSYEQYFGPGTRLTVT.

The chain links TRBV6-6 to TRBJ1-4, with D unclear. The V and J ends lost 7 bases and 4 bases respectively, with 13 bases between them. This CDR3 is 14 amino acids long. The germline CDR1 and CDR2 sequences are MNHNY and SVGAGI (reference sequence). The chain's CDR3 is CASTSQDRNEKLFF. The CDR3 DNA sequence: TGTGCCAGCACGTCCCAGGATCGTAATGAAAAACTGTTTTTT.

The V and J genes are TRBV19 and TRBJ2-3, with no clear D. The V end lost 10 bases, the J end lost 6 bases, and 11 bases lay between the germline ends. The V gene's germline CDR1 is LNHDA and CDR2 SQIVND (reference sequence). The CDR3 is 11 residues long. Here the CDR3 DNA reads TGTGCCATTTTTGTGGGGGATACGCAGTATTTT. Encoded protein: CAIFVGDTQYF.

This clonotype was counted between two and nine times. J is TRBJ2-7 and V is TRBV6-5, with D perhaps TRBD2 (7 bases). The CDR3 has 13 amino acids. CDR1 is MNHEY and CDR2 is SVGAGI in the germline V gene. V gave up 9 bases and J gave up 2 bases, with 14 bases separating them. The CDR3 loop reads CASVGGGAYEQYF. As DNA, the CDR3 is TGTGCCAGTGTTGGGGGGGGCGCCTACGAGCAGTACTTC.

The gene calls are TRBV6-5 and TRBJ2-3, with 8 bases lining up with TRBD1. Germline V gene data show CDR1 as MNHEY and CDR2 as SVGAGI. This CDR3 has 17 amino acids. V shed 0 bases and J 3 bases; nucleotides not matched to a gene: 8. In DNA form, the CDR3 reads TGTGCCAGCAGTTACTCGATACCAGGGGGCAGGACAGATACGCAGTATTTT. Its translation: CASSYSIPGGRTDTQYF.

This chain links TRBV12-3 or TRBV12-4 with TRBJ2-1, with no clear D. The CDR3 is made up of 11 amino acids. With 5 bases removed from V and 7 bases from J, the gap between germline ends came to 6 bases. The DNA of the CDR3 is TGTGCCAGCAGTACTTTAAATGAGCAGTTCTTC. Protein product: CASSTLNEQFF.

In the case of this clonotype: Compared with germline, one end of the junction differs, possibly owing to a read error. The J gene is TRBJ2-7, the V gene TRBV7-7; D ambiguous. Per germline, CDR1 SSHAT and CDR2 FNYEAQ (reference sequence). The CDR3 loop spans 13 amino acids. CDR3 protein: CASSPHRGGEQYF. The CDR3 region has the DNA TGTGCTAGCAGCCCCCACCGCGGCGGCGAGCAGTACTTC.

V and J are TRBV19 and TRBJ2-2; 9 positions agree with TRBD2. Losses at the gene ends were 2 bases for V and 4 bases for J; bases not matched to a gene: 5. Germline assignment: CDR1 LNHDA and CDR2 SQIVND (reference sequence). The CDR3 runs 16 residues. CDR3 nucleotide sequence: TGTGCCAGTAGTATATTAGCGGGGGCAGTCACCGGGGAGCTGTTTTTT. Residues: CASSILAGAVTGELFF.

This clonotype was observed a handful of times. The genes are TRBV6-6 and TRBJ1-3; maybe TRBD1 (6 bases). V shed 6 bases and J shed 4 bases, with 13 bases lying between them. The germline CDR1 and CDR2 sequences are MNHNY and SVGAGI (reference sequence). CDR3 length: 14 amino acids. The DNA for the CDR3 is TGTGCCAGCAGGGCGACAGGACGGGGAAACACCATATATTTT. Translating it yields CASRATGRGNTIYF.

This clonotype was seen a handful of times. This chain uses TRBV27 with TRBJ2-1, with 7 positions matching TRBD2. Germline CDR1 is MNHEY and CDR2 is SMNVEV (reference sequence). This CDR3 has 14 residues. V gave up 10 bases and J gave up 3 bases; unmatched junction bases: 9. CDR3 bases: TGTGCCACCCACGGGAGCGGGAACTACAATGAGCAGTTCTTC. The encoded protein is CATHGSGNYNEQFF.

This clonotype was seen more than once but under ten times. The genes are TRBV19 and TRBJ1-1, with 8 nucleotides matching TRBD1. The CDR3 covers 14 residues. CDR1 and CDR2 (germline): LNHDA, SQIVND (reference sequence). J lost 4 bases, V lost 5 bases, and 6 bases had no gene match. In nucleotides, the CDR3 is TGTGCCAGTAGTTTTCGACAGGGGCTCACTGAAGCTTTCTTT. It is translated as CASSFRQGLTEAFF.

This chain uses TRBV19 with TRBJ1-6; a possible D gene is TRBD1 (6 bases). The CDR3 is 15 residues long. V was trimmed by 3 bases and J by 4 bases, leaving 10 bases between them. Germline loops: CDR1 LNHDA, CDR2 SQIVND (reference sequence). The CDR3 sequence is CASSIRDIYNSPLHF. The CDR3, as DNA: TGTGCCAGTAGTATTCGGGACATATATAATTCACCCCTCCACTTT.

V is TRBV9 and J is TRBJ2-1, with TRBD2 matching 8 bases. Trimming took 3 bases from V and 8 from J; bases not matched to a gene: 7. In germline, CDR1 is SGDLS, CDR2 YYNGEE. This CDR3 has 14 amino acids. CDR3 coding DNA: TGTGCCAGCAGCGCTAGCGGGTCACGCCATGAGCAGTTCTTC. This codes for CASSASGSRHEQFF.

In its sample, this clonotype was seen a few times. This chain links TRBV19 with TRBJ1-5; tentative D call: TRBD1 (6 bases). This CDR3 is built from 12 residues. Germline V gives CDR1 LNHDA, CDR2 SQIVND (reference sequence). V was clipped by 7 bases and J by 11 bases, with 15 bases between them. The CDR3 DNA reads TGTGCCAGTATCCCAGAAGGGGGAGCCCAGCATTTT. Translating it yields CASIPEGGAQHF. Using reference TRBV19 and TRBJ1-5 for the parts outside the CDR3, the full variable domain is DGGITQSPKYLFRKEGQNVTLSCEQNLNHDAMYWYRQDPGQGLRLIYYSQIVNDFQKGDIAEGYSVSREKKESFPLTVTSAQKNPTAFYLCASIPEGGAQHFGDGTRLSIL.